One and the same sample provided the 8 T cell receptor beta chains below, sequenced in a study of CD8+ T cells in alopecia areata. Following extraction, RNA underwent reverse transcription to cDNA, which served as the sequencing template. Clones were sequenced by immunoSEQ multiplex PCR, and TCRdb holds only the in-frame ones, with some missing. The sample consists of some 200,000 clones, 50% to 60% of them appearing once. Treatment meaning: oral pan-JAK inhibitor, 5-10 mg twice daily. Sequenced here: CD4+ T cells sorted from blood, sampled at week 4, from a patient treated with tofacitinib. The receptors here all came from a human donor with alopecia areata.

The CDR3 reads CASSAQGYYGYTF. CDR3 coding DNA: TGTGCCAGCAGTGCCCAGGGGTACTATGGCTACACCTTC. The chain employs TRBV25-1 and TRBJ1-2, with D possibly matching TRBD1 (6 bases). The V and J ends lost 4 bases and 3 bases respectively, with 9 bases between them. CDR1 and CDR2 from the germline V gene are MGHDK and SYGVNS. This CDR3 comprises 13 residues.

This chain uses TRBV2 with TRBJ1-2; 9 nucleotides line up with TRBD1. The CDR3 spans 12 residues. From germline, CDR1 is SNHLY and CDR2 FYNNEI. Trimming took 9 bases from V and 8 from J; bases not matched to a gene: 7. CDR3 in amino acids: CARGTGYGGYTF. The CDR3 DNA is TGTGCCAGGGGGACAGGGTACGGAGGCTACACCTTC.

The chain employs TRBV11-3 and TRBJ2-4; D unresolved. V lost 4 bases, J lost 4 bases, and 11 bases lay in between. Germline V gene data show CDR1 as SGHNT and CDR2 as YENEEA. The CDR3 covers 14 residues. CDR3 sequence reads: CASSSFDGKNIQYF. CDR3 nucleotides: TGTGCCAGCAGCTCATTTGACGGTAAAAACATTCAGTACTTC.

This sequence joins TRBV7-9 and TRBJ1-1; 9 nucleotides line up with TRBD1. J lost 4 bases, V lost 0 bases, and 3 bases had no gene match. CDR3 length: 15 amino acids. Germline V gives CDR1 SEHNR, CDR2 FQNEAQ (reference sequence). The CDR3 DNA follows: TGTGCCAGCAGCTTAGCGCCGACAGGGGGCACTGAAGCTTTCTTT. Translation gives CASSLAPTGGTEAFF.

This chain's CDR3 is CASSHVGASGANVLTF. CDR3 nucleotides: TGCGCCAGCAGCCATGTGGGGGCCTCTGGGGCCAACGTCCTGACTTTC. The chain is built from TRBV4-3 and TRBJ2-6; weak D call: TRBD1 (6 bases). Trimming shortened V by 3 bases and J by 0 bases, and 9 bases separated the two germline ends. CDR1 and CDR2 (germline): LGHNA, YSLEER. CDR3 length: 16 amino acids.

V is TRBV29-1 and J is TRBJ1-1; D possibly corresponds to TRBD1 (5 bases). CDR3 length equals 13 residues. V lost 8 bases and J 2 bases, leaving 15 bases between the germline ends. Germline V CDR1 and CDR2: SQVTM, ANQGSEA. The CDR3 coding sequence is TGCAGCTCATCTACCGGGACTAACACTGAAGCTTTCTTT. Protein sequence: CSSSTGTNTEAFF.

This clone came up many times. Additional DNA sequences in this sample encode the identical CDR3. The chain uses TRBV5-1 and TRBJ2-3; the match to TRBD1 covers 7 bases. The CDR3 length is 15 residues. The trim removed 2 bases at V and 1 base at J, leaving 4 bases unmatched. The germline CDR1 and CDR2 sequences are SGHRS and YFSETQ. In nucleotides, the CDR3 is TGCGCCAGCAGCTTAAGGGGGCTGGGCACAGATACGCAGTATTTT. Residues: CASSLRGLGTDTQYF.

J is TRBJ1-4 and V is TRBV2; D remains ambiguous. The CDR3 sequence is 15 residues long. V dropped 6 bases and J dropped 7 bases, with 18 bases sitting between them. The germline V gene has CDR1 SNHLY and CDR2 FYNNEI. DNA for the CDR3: TGTGCCAGCAGCCCGGAGTGGGAGCGGCGTGAAAAACTGTTTTTT. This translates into CASSPEWERREKLFF.